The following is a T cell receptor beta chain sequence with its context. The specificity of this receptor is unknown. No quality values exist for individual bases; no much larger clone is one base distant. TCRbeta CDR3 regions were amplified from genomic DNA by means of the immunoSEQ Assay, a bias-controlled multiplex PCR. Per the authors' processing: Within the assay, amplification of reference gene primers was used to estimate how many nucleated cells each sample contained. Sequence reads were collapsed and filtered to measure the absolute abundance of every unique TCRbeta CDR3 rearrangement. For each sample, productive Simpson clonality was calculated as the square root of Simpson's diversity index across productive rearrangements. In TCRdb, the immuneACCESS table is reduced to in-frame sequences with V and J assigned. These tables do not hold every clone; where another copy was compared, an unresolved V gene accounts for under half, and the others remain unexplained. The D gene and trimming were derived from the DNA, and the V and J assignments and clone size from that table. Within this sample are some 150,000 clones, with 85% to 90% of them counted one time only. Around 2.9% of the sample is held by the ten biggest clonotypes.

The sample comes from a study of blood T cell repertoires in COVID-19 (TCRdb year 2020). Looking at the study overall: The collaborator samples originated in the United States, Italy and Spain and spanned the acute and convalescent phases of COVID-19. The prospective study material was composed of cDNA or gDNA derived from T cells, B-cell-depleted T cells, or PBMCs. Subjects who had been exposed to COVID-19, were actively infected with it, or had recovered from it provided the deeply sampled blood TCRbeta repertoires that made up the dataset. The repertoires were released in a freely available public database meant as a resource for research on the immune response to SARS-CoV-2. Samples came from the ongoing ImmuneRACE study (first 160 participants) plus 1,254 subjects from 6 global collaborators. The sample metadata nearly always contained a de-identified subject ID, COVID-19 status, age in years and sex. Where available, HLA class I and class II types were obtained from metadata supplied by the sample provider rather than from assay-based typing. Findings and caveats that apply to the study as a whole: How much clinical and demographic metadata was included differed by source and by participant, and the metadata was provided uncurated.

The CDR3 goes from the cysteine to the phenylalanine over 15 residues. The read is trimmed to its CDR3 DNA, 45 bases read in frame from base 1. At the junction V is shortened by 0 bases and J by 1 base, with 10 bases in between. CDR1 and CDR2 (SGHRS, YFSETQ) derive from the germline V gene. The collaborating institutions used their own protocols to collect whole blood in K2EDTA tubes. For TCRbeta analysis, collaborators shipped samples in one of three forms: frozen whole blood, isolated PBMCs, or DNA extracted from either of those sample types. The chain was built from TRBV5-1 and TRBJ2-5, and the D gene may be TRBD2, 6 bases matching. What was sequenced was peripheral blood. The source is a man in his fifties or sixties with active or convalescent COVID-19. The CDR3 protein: CASSLGASAQETQYF. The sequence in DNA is TGCGCCAGCAGCTTGGGTGCTAGCGCCCAAGAGACCCAGTACTTC.